The present T cell receptor (beta chain) was sequenced within a study of CD8 T cells in ankylosing spondylitis. Study results and limitations: Characteristic, it appeared, of ankylosing spondylitis blood was a TCR beta motif of roughly eight highly homologous variants.

Libraries for TCR beta were made by quantitative 5'-RACE with molecular barcodes. Each CDR3 protein gets one entry after TCRdb re-called the 5' RACE reads with MiXCR. The profile shows 800,000 to 900,000 distinct CDR3 sequences, 10% to 15% of them singletons. Germline lookup yields CDR1 DFQATT and CDR2 SNEGSKA (reference sequence). CDR3 length: 16 residues. This clonotype has a single count. As yet, its antigen is unknown. At one end the junction does not follow the germline gene, possibly because of a read error. This sequence originates from a male donor with ankylosing spondylitis. This rearrangement joins TRBV20-1 to TRBJ2-1; 7 bases align to TRBD2. Material: blood, either unsorted or a sorted T cell fraction (not recorded which). As DNA, the CDR3 is TGCTGTGCTAGAGTCTTTCTAGCGGACAAAGGCGATGAGCAGTTCTTC. This translates into CCARVFLADKGDEQFF.